A single sample gave rise to the 6 T cell receptor beta chains below, sequenced in a study of blood T cells in healthy people across ages. A second 7 to 11 cycle PCR used barcoded and J-beta primers. In TCRdb, the 5' RACE reads were re-called with MiXCR into one record per CDR3 protein. The table lists about a million distinct CDR3 sequences, just over 50% of them singletons, with about a fifth in the top ten. The sequencing input was blood. These receptors were obtained from a woman aged 55 to 70 in good health.

V is TRBV9 and J is TRBJ2-1; TRBD2 matches 16 bases. V lost 0 bases and J lost 8; bases outside the gene matches: 8. This CDR3 comprises 18 residues. The germline gives CDR1 SGDLS, CDR2 YYNGEE. CDR3 amino acids: CASSVGMGTSGRAYEQFF. The CDR3 region has the DNA TGTGCCAGCAGCGTAGGGATGGGGACTAGCGGGAGGGCCTATGAGCAGTTCTTC.

The table lists this clonotype with a few counts. The chain joins TRBV27 to TRBJ2-4, with 9 bases fitting TRBD2. TRBJ2-7 matches the DNA end more closely, so the J call is doubtful. The CDR3 sequence is 16 residues long. The germline gives CDR1 MNHEY, CDR2 SMNVEV (reference sequence). The CDR3 loop is CASSPLFGREGHEQYF. CDR3 nucleotides: TGTGCCAGCAGTCCACTTTTTGGGCGGGAGGGTCACGAGCAGTACTTC.

The chain carries TRBV7-2 and TRBJ2-3, with 8 bases aligning to TRBD2. CDR3 size: 15 residues. Germline assignment: CDR1 SGHTA and CDR2 FQGNSA. The trim removed 4 bases at V and 4 bases at J, leaving 7 bases unmatched. The CDR3 DNA reads as TGTGCCAGCAGCTGGAGCGGGAGTTCGGCAGATACGCAGTATTTT. This gives the protein CASSWSGSSADTQYF.

This clonotype has only a few counts. The rearrangement joins TRBV29-1 to TRBJ2-1; D is unresolved. The CDR3 is made up of 16 amino acids. CDR1 is SQVTM, CDR2 ANQGSEA, per germline. Trimming took 5 bases from V and 3 from J, leaving 20 bases between them. The CDR3 DNA is TGCAGCGTTATGGGATCCCTTACCTCCCGCTACAATGAGCAGTTCTTC. Residues: CSVMGSLTSRYNEQFF.

The genes are TRBV4-2 and TRBJ2-7; the D gene is possibly TRBD2 (5 bases). Trimming cost V 0 bases and J 3 bases, with 9 bases left between them. The CDR3 length is 14 residues. Germline CDR1 LGHNA, CDR2 YNFKEQ. The CDR3, as DNA: TGTGCCAGCAGCCAAGAGAGGGTTTACTACGAGCAGTACTTC. As protein: CASSQERVYYEQYF.

The rearrangement joins TRBV20-1 to TRBJ2-7, with D hard to call. Trimming left V 6 bases short and J 5 bases short, with 11 bases between. Germline V CDR1 and CDR2: DFQATT, SNEGSKA (reference sequence). This CDR3 contains 11 residues. The CDR3, as DNA: TGCAGTGCCGAGACATGGAACGAGCAGTACTTC. Protein product: CSAETWNEQYF.